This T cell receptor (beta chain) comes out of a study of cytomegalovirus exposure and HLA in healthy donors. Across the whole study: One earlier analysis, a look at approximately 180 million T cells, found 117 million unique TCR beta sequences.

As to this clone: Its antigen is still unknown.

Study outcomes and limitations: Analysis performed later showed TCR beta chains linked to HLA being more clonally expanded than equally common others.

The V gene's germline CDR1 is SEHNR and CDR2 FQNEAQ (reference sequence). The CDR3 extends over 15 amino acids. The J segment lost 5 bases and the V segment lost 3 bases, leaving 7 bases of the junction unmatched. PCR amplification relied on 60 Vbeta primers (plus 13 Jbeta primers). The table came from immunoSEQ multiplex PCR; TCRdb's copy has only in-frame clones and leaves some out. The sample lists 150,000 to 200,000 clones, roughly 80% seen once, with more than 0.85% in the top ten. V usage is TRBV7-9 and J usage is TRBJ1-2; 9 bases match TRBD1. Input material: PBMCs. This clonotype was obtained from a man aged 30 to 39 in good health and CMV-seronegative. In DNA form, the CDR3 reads TGTGCCAGCAGCTTTCCAGGACAGGGGAATTATGGCTACACCTTC. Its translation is CASSFPGQGNYGYTF. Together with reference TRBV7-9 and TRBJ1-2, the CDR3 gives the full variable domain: DTGVSQNPRHKITKRGQNVTFRCDPISEHNRLYWYRQTLGQGPEFLTYFQNEAQLEKSRLLSDRFSAERPKGSFSTLEIQRTEQGDSAMYLCASSFPGQGNYGYTFGSGTRLTVV.